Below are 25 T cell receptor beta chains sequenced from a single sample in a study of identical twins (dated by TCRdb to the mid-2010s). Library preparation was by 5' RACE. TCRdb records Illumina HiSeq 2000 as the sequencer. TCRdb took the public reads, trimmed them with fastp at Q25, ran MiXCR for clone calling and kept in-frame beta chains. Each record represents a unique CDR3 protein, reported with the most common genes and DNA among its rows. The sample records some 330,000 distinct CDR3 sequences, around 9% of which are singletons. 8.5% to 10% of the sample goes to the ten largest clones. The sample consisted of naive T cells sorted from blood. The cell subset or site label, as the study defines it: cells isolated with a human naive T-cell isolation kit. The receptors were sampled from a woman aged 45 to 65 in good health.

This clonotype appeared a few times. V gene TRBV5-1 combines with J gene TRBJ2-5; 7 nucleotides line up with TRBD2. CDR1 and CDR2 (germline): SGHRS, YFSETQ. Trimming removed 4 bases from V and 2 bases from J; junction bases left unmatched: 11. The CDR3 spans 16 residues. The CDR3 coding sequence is TGCGCCAGCAGCCCCCGGACTAGTGGGTTACAAGAGACCCAGTACTTC. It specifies CASSPRTSGLQETQYF.

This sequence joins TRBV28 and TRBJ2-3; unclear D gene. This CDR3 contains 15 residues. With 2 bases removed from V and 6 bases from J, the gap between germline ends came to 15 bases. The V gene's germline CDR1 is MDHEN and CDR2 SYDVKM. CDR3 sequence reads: CASSLGGSQADTQYF. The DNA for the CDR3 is TGTGCCAGCAGTTTAGGCGGCAGCCAGGCGGATACGCAGTATTTT.

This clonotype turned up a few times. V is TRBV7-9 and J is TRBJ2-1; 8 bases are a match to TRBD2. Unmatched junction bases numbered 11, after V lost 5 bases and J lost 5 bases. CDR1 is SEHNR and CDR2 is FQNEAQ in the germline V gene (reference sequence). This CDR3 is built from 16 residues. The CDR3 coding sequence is TGTGCCAGCAGCCGTCAGCGGGAGCTTTTCGACAATGAGCAGTTCTTC. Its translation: CASSRQRELFDNEQFF.

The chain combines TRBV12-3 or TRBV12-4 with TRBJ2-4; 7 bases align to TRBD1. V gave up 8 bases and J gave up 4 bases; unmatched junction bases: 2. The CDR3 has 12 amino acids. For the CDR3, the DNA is TGTGCCAGCGGACAGGAAAAAAACATTCAGTACTTC. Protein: CASGQEKNIQYF.

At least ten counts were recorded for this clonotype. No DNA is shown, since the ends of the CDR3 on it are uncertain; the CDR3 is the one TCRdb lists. Here the CDR3 reads CISVPEALGQIAFF. The gene calls are TRBV7-5 and TRBJ1-1; no check of the table's D call, TRBD1, against the DNA was made. TRBV7-5 is designated a pseudogene. The CDR3 is 14 residues long, ends included.

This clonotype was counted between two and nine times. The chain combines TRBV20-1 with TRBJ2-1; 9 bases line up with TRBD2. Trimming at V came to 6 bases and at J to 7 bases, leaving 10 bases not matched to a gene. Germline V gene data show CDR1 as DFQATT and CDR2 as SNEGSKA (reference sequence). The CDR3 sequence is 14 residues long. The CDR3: CSARGSSGENEQFF. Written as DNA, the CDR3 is TGCAGTGCCAGGGGGTCTAGCGGGGAAAATGAGCAGTTCTTC.

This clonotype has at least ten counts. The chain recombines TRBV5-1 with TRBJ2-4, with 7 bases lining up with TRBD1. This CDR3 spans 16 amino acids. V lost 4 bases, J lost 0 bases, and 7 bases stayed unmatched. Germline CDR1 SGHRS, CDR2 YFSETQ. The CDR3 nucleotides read TGCGCCAGCAGCCCCCCGACAGGGCGAGCCAAAAACATTCAGTACTTC. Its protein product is CASSPPTGRAKNIQYF.

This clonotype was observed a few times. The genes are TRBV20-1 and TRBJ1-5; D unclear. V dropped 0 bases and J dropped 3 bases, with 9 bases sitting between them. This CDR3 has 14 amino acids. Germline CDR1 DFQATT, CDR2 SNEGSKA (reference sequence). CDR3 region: CSARDQGFNQPQHF. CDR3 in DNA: TGCAGTGCTAGAGATCAAGGGTTCAATCAGCCCCAGCATTTT.

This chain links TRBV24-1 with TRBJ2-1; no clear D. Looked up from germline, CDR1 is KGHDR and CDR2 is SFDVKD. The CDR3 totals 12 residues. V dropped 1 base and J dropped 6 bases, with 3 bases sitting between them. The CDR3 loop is CATSDFGNEQFF. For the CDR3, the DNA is TGTGCCACCAGTGATTTCGGCAATGAGCAGTTCTTC.

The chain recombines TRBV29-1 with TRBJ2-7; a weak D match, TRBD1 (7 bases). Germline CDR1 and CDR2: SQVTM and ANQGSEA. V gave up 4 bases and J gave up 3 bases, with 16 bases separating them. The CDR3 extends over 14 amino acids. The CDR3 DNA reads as TGCAGCGTTGGGACAGGCGGGGACCACTACGAGCAGTACTTC. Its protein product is CSVGTGGDHYEQYF.

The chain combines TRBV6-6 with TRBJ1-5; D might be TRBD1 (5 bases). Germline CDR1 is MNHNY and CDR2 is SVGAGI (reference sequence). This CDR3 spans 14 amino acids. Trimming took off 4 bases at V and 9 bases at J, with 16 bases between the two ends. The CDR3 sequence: CASSSGRDSSPQHF. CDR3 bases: TGTGCCAGCAGTTCGGGCAGGGACTCTTCGCCCCAGCATTTT.

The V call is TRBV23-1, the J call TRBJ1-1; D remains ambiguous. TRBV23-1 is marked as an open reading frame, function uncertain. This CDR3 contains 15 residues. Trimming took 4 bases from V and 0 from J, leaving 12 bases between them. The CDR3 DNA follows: TGCGCCAGCAGTCCCAGGAAACTAATGAACACTGAAGCTTTCTTT. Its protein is CASSPRKLMNTEAFF.

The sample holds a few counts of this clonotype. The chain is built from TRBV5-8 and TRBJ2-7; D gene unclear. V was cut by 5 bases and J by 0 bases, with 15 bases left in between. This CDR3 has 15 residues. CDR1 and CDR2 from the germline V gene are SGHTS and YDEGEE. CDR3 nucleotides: TGTGCCAGCAGACCACCGCACCTCAGCTCCTACGAGCAGTACTTC. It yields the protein CASRPPHLSSYEQYF.

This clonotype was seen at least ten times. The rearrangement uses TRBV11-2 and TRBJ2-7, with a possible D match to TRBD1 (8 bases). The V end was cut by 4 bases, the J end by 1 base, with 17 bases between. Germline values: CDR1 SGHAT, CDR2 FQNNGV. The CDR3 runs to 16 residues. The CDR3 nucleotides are TGTGCCAGCAGCTCTCGGGGGGACAGGCGTTCCTACGAGCAGTACTTC. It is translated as CASSSRGDRRSYEQYF.

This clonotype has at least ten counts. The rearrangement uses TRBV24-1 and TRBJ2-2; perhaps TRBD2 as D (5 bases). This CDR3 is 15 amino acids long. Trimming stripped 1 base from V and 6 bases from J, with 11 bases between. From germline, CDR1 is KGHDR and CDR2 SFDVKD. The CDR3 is CATSDFRGIAGELFF. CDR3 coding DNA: TGTGCCACCAGTGATTTTAGAGGGATAGCCGGGGAGCTGTTTTTT.

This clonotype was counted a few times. CDR3 protein: CAISVYREAEAFF. Written as DNA, the CDR3 is TGTGCCATCAGTGTTTACCGGGAAGCTGAAGCTTTCTTT. This chain uses TRBV10-3 with TRBJ1-1; D gene unclear. Trimming took 4 bases from V and 6 from J, leaving 12 bases between them. Germline V gene data show CDR1 as ENHRY and CDR2 as SYGVKD. The CDR3 spans 13 residues.

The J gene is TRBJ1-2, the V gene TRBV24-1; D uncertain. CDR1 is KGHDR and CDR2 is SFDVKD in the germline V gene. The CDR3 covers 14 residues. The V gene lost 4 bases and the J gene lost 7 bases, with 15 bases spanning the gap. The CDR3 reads CATSDWAGRRGYTF. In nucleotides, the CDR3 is TGTGCCACCAGTGACTGGGCCGGACGGCGTGGCTACACCTTC.

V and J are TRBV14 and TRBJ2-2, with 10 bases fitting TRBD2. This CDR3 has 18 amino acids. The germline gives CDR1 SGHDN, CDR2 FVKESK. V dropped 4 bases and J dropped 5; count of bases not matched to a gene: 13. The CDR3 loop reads CASSPRRASGGLTGELFF. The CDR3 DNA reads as TGTGCCAGCAGCCCCCGTCGGGCTAGCGGGGGCCTTACCGGGGAGCTGTTTTTT.

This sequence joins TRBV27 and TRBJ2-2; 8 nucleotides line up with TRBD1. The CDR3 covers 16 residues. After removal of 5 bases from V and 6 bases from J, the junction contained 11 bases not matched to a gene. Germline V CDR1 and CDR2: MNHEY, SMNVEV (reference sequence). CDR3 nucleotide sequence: TGTGCCAGCAGTCCAAGGAGACAGGGGTCGGCCGGGGAGCTGTTTTTT. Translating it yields CASSPRRQGSAGELFF.

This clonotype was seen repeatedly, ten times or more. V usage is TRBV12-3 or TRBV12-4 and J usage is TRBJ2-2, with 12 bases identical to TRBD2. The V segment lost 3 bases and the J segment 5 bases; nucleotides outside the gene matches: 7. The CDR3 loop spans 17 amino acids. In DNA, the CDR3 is TGTGCCAGCAGTTTTGCGACTAGCGGGAGTCAGACCGGGGAGCTGTTTTTT. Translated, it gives CASSFATSGSQTGELFF.

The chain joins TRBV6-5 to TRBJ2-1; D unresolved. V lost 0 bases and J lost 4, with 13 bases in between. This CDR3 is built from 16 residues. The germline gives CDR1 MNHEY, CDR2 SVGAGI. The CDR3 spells CASSYSGVGSYNEQFF. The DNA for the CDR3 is TGTGCCAGCAGTTACTCGGGTGTGGGATCGTACAATGAGCAGTTCTTC.

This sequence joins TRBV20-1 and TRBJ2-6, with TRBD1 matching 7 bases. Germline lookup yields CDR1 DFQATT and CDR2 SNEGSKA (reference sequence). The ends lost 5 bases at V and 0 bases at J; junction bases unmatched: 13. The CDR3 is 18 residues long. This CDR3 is CSAGPKDRFFSGANVLTF. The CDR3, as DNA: TGCAGTGCTGGACCCAAGGACAGGTTCTTCTCTGGGGCCAACGTCCTGACTTTC.

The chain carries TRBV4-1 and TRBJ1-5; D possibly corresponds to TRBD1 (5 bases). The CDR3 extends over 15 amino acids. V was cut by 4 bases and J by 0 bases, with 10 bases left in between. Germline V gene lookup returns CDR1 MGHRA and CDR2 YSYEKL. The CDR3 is CASSRGTNSNQPQHF. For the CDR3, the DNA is TGCGCCAGCAGCCGCGGGACGAATAGCAATCAGCCCCAGCATTTT.

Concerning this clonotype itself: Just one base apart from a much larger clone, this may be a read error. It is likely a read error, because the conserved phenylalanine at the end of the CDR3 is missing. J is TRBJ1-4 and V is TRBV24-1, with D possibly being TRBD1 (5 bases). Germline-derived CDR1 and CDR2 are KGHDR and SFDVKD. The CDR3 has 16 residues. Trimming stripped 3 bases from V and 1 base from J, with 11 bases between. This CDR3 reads CATSDARGRTNEKLFS. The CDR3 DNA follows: TGTGCCACCAGTGATGCCCGGGGCAGAACTAATGAAAAACTGTTTTCT.

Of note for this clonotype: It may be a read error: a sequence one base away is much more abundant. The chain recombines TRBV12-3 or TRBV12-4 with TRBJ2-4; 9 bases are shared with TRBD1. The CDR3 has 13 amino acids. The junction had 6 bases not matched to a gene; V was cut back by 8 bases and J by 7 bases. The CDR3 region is CASGSGQGNIQYF. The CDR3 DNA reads TGTGCCAGCGGTTCGGGACAGGGTAACATTCAGTACTTC.